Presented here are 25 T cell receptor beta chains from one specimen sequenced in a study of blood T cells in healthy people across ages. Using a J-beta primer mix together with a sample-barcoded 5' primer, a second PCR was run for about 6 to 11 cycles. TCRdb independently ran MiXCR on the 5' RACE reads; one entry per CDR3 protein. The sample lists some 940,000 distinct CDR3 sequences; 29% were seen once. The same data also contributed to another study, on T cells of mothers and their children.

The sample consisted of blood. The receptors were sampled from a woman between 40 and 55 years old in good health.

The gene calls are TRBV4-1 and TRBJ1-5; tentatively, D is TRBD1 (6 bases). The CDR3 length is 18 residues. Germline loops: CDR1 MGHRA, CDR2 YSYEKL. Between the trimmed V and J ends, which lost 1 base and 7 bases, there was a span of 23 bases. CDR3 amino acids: CASSQAAPNPGATQPQHF. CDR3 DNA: TGCGCCAGCAGCCAAGCGGCGCCGAACCCAGGGGCAACCCAGCCCCAGCATTTT.

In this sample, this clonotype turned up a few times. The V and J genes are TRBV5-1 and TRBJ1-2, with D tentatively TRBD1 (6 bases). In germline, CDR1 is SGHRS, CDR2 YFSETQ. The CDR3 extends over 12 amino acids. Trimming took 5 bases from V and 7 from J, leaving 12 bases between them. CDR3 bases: TGCGCCAGCAGTTCAGGGGTTAGTGGCTACACCTTC. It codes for CASSSGVSGYTF.

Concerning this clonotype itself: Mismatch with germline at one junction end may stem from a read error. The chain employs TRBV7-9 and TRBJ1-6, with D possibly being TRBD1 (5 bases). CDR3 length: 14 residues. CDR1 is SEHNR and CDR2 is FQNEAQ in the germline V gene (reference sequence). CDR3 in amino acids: CAGSDRDRNSPLHF. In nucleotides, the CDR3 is TGTGCCGGCAGCGACCGGGACCGCAATTCACCCCTCCACTTT.

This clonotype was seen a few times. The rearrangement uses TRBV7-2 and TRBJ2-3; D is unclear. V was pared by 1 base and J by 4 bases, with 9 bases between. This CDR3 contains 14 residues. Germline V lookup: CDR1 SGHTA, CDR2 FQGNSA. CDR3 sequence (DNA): TGTGCCAGCAGCTTAGAAACCCCCCCAGATACGCAGTATTTT. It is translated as CASSLETPPDTQYF.

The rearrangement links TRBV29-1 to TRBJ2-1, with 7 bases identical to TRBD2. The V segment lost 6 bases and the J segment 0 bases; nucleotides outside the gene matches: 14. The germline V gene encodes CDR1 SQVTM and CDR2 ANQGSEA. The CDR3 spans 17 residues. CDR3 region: CSVRPGLTLISYNEQFF. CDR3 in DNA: TGCAGCGTCCGACCGGGACTAACTCTTATCTCCTACAATGAGCAGTTCTTC.

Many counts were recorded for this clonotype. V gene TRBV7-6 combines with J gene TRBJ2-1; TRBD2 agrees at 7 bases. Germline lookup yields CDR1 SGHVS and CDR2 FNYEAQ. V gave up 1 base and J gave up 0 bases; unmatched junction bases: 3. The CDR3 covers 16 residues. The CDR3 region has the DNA TGTGCCAGCAGCTTAGTCGGGGGGACCTCCTACAATGAGCAGTTCTTC. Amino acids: CASSLVGGTSYNEQFF.

CDR3 loop: CSAPGLAGGGQYF. CDR3 DNA: TGCAGTGCTCCGGGACTAGCGGGGGGTGGGCAGTACTTC. J is TRBJ2-4 and V is TRBV20-1; 15 bases are a match to TRBD2. CDR3 length: 13 residues. Looked up from germline, CDR1 is DFQATT and CDR2 is SNEGSKA (reference sequence). After removal of 5 bases from V and 13 bases from J, the junction contained 6 bases not matched to a gene.

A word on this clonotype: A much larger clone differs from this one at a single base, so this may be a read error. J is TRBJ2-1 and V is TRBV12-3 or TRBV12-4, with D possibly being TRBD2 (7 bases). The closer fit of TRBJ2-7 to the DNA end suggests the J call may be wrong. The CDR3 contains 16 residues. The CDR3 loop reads CASSPTGRGAYNEQYF. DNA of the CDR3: TGTGCCAGCAGTCCGACCGGCCGGGGGGCGTACAATGAGCAGTACTTC.

CDR3: CASSLELSTGELFF. Written as DNA, the CDR3 is TGCGCCAGCAGCTTAGAGTTAAGCACCGGGGAGCTGTTTTTT. This chain links TRBV5-1 with TRBJ2-2, with D uncertain. CDR3 length: 14 amino acids. Trimming took off 2 bases at V and 4 bases at J, with 9 bases between the two ends. Germline CDR1 is SGHRS and CDR2 is YFSETQ. Variable domain in full (rest from reference TRBV5-1 and TRBJ2-2): KAGVTQTPRYLIKTRGQQVTLSCSPISGHRSVSWYQQTPGQGLQFLFEYFSETQRNKGNFPGRFSGRQFSNSRSEMNVSTLELGDSALYLCASSLELSTGELFFGEGSRLTVL.

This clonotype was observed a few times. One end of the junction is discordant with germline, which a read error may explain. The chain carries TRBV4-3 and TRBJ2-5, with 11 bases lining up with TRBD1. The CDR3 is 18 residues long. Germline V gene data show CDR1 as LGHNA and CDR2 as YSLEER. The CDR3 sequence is CANSQKLNAGQGAWEQYF. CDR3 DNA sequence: TGCGCCAACAGCCAAAAGCTGAATGCTGGACAGGGGGCTTGGGAGCAGTACTTC.

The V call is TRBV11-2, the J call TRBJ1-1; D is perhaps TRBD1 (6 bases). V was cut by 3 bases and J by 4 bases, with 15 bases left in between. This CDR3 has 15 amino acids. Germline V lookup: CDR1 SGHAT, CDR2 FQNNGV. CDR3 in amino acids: CASSLRGSIGTEAFF. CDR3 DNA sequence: TGTGCCAGCAGCTTGAGGGGGAGCATAGGCACTGAAGCTTTCTTT. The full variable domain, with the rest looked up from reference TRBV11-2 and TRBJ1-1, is EAGVAQSPRYKIIEKRQSVAFWCNPISGHATLYWYQQILGQGPKLLIQFQNNGVVDDSQLPKDRFSAERLKGVDSTLKIQPAKLEDSAVYLCASSLRGSIGTEAFFGQGTRLTVV.

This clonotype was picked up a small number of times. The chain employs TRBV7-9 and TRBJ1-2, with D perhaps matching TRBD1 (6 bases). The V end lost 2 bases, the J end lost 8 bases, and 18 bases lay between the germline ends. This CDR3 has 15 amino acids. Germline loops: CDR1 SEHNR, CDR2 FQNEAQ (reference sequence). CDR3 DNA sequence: TGTGCCAGCAGCTTATGGAGAGACAGGCTATTCGGCTACACCTTC. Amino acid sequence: CASSLWRDRLFGYTF.

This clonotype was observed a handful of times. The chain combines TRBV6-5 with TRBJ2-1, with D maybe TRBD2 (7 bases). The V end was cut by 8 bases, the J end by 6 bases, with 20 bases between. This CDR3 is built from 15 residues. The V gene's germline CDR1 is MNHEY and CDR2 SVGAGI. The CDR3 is CASLRGGGSVNEQFF. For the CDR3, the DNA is TGTGCCAGCCTCAGAGGGGGGGGCTCGGTCAATGAGCAGTTCTTC.

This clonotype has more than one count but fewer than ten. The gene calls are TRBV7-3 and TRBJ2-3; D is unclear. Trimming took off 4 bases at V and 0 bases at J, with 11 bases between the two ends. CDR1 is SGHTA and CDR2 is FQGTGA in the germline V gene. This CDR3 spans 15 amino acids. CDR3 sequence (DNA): TGTGCCAGCAGCTCAGGCGGTTCTAGCACAGATACGCAGTATTTT. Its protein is CASSSGGSSTDTQYF.

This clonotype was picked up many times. DNA of the CDR3: TGCGCCAGCAGCAGATATTCGGACAGGGTGGGCGATGAGCAGTTCTTC. Amino acid sequence: CASSRYSDRVGDEQFF. The genes are TRBV5-1 and TRBJ2-1; 8 positions agree with TRBD1. V shed 4 bases and J 8 bases; nucleotides not matched to a gene: 14. The germline V gene has CDR1 SGHRS and CDR2 YFSETQ. The CDR3 covers 16 residues. The entire variable domain, with the rest obtained from reference TRBV5-1 and TRBJ2-1, is as follows: KAGVTQTPRYLIKTRGQQVTLSCSPISGHRSVSWYQQTPGQGLQFLFEYFSETQRNKGNFPGRFSGRQFSNSRSEMNVSTLELGDSALYLCASSRYSDRVGDEQFFGPGTRLTVL.

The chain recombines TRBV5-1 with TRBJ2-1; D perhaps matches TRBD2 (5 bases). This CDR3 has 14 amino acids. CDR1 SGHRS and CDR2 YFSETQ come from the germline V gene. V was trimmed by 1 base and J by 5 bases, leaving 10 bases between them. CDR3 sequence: CASSLRAEDNEQFF. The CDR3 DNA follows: TGCGCCAGCAGCTTGAGAGCGGAAGACAATGAGCAGTTCTTC.

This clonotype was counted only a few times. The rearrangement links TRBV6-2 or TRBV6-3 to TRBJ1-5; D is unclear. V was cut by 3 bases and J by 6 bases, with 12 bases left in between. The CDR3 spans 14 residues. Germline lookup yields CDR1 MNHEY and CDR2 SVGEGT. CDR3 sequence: CASSYSGVGQPQHF. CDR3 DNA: TGTGCCAGCAGTTATTCGGGTGTGGGTCAGCCCCAGCATTTT.

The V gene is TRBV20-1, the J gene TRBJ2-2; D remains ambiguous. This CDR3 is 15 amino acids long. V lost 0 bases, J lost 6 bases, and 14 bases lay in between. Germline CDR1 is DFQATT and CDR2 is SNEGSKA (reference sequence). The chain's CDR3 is CSARDLARTAGELFF. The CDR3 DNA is TGCAGTGCTAGAGATCTTGCCAGAACGGCCGGGGAGCTGTTTTTT.

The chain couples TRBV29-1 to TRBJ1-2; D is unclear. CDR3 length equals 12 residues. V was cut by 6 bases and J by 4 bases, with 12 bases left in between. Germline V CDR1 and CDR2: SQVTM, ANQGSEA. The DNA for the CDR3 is TGCAGCGTGTGGGGTACAGCCTATGGCTACACCTTC. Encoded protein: CSVWGTAYGYTF.

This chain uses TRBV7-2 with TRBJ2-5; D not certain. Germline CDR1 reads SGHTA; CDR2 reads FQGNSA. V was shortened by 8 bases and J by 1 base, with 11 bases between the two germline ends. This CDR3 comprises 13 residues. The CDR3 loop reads CASGPRTQETQYF. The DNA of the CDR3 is TGTGCCAGCGGCCCGCGAACCCAAGAGACCCAGTACTTC.

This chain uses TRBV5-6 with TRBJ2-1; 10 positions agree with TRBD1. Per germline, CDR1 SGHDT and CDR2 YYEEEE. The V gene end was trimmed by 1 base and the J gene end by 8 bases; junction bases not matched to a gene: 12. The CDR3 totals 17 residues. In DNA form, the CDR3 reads TGTGCCAGCAGCTTGACGGGACAGGGGATCGTGGATTATGAGCAGTTCTTC. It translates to CASSLTGQGIVDYEQFF. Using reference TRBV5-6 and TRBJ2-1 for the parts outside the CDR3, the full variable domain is DAGVTQSPTHLIKTRGQQVTLRCSPKSGHDTVSWYQQALGQGPQFIFQYYEEEERQRGNFPDRFSGHQFPNYSSELNVNALLLGDSALYLCASSLTGQGIVDYEQFFGPGTRLTVL.

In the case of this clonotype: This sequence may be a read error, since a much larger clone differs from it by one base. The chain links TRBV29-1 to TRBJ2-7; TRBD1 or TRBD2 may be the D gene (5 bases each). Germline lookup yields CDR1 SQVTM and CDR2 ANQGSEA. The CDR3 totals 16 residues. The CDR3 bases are TGCGGCGTTGAATGGGGGAAAAGCGGTGACTCCTACGAGCAGTACTTC. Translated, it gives CGVEWGKSGDSYEQYF.

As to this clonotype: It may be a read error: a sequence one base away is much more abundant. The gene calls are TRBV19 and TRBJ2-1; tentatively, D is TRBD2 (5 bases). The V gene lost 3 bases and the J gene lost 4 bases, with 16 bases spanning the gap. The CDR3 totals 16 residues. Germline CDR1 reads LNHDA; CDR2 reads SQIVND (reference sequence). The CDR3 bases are TGTGCCAGTAGTATGGACGGCGGAGGTCAATACAATGAGCAGTTCTTC. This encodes CASSMDGGGQYNEQFF.

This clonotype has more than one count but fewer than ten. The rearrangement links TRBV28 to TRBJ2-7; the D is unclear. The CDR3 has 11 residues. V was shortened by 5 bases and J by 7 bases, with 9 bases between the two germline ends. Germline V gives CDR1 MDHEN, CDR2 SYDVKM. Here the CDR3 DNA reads TGTGCCAGCAGTCGGTCCTGGGAGCAGTACTTC. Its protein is CASSRSWEQYF.

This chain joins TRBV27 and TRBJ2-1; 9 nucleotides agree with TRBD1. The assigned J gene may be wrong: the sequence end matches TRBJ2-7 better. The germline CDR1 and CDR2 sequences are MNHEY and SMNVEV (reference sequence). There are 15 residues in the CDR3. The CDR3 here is CASSPDLDRGSGQYF. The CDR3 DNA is TGTGCCAGCAGTCCCGACCTTGACAGGGGGTCCGGGCAGTACTTC.